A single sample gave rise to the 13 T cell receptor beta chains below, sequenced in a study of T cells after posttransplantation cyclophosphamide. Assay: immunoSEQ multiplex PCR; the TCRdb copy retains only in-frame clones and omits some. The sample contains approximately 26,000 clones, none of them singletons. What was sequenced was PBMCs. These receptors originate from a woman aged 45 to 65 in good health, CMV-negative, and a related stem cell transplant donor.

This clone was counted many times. The CDR3: CASSNPGQALGQPQHF. The CDR3 DNA reads as TGCGCCAGCAGTAACCCGGGACAGGCGTTGGGTCAGCCCCAGCATTTT. The genes are TRBV4-1 and TRBJ1-5, with 8 nucleotides matching TRBD1. The CDR3 sequence is 16 residues long. V gave up 6 bases and J gave up 6 bases; unmatched junction bases: 13. Germline CDR1 is MGHRA and CDR2 is YSYEKL.

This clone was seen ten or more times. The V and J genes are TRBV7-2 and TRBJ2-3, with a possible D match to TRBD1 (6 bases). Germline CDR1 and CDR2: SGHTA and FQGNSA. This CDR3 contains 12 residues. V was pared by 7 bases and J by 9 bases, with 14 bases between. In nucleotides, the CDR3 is TGTGCCAGCACTGTTGGGGGACACACGCAGTATTTT. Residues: CASTVGGHTQYF.

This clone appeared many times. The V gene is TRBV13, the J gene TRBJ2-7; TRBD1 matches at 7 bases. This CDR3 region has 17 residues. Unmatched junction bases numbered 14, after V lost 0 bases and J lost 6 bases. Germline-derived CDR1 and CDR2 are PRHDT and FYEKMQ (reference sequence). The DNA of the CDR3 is TGTGCCAGCAGCTTAGGAGCAAGGGGGCGCTTAAAGGCCGAGCAGTACTTC. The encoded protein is CASSLGARGRLKAEQYF. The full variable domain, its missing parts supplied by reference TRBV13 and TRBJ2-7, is AAGVIQSPRHLIKEKRETATLKCYPIPRHDTVYWYQQGPGQDPQFLISFYEKMQSDKGSIPDRFSAQQFSDYHSELNMSSLELGDSALYFCASSLGARGRLKAEQYFGPGTRLTVT.

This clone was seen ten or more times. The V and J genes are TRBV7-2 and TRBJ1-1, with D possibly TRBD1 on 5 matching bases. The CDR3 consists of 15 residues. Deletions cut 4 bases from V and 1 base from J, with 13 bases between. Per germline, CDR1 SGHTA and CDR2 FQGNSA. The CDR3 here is CASSWAAGGNTEAFF. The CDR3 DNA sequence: TGTGCCAGCAGCTGGGCGGCGGGGGGGAACACTGAAGCTTTCTTT. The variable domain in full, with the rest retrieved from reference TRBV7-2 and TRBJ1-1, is GAGVSQSPSNKVTEKGKDVELRCDPISGHTALYWYRQSLGQGLEFLIYFQGNSAPDKSGLPSDRFSAERTGGSVSTLTIQRTQQEDSAVYLCASSWAAGGNTEAFFGQGTRLTVV.

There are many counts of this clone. CDR3 nucleotides: TGTGCCAGCAGCTCCCTAACGGCCGGGGAGCTGTTTTTT. Protein product: CASSSLTAGELFF. V and J are TRBV7-3 and TRBJ2-2; no firm D call. The CDR3 extends over 13 amino acids. Germline-derived CDR1 and CDR2 are SGHTA and FQGTGA. V was cut by 4 bases and J by 6 bases, with 9 bases left in between.

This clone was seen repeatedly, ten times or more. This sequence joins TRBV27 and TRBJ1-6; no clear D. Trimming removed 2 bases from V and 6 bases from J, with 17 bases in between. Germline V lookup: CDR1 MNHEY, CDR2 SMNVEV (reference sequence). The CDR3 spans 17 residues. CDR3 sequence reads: CASSLGRVSVRNSPLHF. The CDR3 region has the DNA TGTGCCAGCAGTTTAGGTCGGGTTTCGGTCCGTAATTCACCCCTCCACTTT.

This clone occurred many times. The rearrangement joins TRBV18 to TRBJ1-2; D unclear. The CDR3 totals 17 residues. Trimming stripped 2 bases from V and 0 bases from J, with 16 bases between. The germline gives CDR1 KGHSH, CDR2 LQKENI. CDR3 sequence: CASSPGIGTLANYGYTF. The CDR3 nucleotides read TGTGCCAGCTCACCAGGCATCGGTACCCTAGCTAACTATGGCTACACCTTC.

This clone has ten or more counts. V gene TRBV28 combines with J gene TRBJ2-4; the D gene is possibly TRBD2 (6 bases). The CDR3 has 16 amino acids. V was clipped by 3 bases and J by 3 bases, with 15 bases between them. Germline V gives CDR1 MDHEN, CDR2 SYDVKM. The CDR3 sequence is CASSLYFGSGKNIQYF. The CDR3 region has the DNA TGTGCCAGCAGTTTGTATTTCGGGAGCGGCAAAAACATTCAGTACTTC.

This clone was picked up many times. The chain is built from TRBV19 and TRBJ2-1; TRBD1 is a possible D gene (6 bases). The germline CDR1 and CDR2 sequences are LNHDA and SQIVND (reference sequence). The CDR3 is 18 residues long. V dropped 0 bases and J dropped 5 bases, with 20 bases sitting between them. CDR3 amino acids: CASSIDVRGAGVDNEQFF. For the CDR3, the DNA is TGTGCCAGTAGTATAGATGTAAGGGGAGCAGGGGTAGACAATGAGCAGTTCTTC.

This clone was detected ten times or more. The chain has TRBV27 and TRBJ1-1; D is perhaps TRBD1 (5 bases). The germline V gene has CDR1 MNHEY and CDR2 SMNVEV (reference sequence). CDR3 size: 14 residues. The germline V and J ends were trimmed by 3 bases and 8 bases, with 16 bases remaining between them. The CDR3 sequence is CASSFSFPGSEAFF. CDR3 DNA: TGTGCCAGCAGTTTTTCGTTCCCAGGGTCAGAAGCTTTCTTT.

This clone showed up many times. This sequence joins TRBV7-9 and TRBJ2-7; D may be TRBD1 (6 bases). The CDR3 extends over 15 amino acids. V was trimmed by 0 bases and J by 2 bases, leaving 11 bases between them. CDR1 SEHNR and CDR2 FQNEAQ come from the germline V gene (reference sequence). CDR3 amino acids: CASSLAYQGTYEQYF. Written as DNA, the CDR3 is TGTGCCAGCAGCTTAGCGTATCAGGGGACCTACGAGCAGTACTTC.

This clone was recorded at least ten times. The CDR3 DNA reads as TGTGCCAGCAGCTTGGGGACTAGCGGGGGCCAAGAGACCCAGTACTTC. Translating gives CASSLGTSGGQETQYF. The chain employs TRBV5-4 and TRBJ2-5, with TRBD2 matching over 13 bases. The CDR3 loop spans 16 amino acids. Trimming took 0 bases from V and 1 from J; bases not matched to a gene: 0. CDR1 is SGHNT, CDR2 YYREEE, per germline (reference sequence).

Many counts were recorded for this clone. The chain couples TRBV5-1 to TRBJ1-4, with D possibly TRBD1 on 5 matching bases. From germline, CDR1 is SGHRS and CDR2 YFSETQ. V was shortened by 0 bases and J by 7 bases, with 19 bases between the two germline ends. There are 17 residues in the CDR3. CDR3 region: CASSLASLGSGIEKLFF. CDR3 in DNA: TGCGCCAGCAGCTTGGCTTCCTTGGGTTCAGGGATTGAAAAACTGTTTTTT.